The sequence of this T cell receptor (beta chain) was determined in a study of CD8 T cells in ankylosing spondylitis. There are many counts of this clonotype. Molecular-barcoded quantitative 5'-RACE produced these TCR beta libraries. TCRdb reanalysed the 5' RACE reads using MiXCR and keeps one entry per CDR3 protein. The sample comprises 100,000 to 150,000 distinct CDR3 sequences, roughly 8.8% of which are singletons, and roughly 3.4% rests with the top ten. Germline V gene lookup returns CDR1 MNHEY and CDR2 SVGAGI. There are 13 residues in the CDR3. V was trimmed by 2 bases and J by 6 bases, leaving 8 bases between them.

This clonotype was obtained from a male donor with ankylosing spondylitis or in good health (not recorded which). Sequencing used blood, either unsorted or a sorted T cell fraction (not recorded which). V and J are TRBV6-5 and TRBJ1-5; D unclear. This chain's CDR3 is CASSYREGQPQHF. CDR3 DNA: TGTGCCAGCAGTTACAGGGAGGGTCAGCCCCAGCATTTT.